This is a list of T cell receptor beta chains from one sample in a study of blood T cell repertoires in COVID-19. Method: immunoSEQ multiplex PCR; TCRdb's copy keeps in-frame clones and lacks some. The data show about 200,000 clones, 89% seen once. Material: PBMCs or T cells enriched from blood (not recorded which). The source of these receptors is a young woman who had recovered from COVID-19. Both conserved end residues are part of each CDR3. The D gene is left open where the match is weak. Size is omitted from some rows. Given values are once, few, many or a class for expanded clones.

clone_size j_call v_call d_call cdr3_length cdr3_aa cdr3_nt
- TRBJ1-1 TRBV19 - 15 CASNTGNQPNTEAFF TGTGCCAGTAACACAGGGAATCAGCCCAACACTGAAGCTTTCTTT
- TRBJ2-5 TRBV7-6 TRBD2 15 CASRRTSGGPETQYF TGTGCCAGCCGCAGGACTAGCGGGGGGCCTGAGACCCAGTACTTC
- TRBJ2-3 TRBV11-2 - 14 CASSFPSSTDTQYF TGTGCCAGCAGCTTTCCCTCTAGCACAGATACGCAGTATTTT
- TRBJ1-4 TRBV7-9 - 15 CASTSGLGFYEKLFF TGTGCCAGCACGTCGGGACTGGGTTTTTATGAAAAACTGTTTTTT
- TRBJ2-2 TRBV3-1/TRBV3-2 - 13 CASSPGRFAELFF TGTGCCAGCAGCCCGGGTCGGTTTGCCGAGCTGTTTTTT
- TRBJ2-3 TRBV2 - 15 CASSRRQGAADTQYF TGTGCCAGCAGCAGAAGGCAGGGTGCGGCAGATACGCAGTATTTT
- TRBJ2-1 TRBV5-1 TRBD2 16 CASSLALAGGHYEQFF TGCGCCAGCAGCTTGGCCCTAGCGGGGGGCCACTATGAGCAGTTCTTC
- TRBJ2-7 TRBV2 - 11 CASIGSYEQYF TGTGCCAGCATCGGGTCCTACGAGCAGTACTTC
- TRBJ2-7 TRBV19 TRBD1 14 CASRGTGRSYEQYF TGTGCCAGTAGGGGGACAGGGCGATCCTACGAGCAGTACTTC
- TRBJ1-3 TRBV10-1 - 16 CASSESHIDSGNTIYF TGCGCCAGCAGTGAGTCCCACATCGACTCTGGAAACACCATATATTTT
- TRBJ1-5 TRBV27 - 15 CASSFTTGPGQPQHF TGTGCCAGCAGTTTCACCACAGGGCCGGGACAGCCCCAGCATTTT
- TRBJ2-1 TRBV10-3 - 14 CAIKEGADYNEQFF TGTGCCATCAAGGAGGGGGCCGACTACAATGAGCAGTTCTTC
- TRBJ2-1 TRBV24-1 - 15 CATSSVGPGGSEQFF TGTGCCACCAGTTCGGTAGGACCGGGTGGGAGTGAGCAGTTCTTC
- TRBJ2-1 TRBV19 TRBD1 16 CASMDRGRKNRDEQFF TGTGCCAGTATGGACAGGGGAAGAAAGAACCGTGATGAGCAGTTCTTC
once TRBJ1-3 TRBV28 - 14 CASSLEGERNTIYF TGTGCCAGCAGTTTGGAGGGCGAGAGAAACACCATATATTTT
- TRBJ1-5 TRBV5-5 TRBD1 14 CASSTGTGGQPQHF TGTGCCAGCAGCACCGGGACAGGAGGTCAGCCCCAGCATTTT
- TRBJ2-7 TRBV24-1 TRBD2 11 CAAGGNYEQYF TGTGCCGCCGGGGGGAACTACGAGCAGTACTTC
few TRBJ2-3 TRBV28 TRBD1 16 CASSRPQGTHTDTQYF TGTGCCAGCAGTAGACCACAGGGGACCCACACAGATACGCAGTATTTT
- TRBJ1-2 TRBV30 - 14 CAWSVDSTMYGYTF TGTGCCTGGAGTGTGGACTCAACGATGTATGGCTACACCTTC
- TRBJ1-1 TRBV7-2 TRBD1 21 CASSLAPTGGFQRPMNTEAFF TGTGCCAGCAGCTTAGCCCCGACAGGGGGCTTCCAAAGGCCCATGAACACTGAAGCTTTCTTT
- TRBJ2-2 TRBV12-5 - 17 CASGLRWTEEGTGELFF TGTGCTAGTGGTTTGAGATGGACAGAAGAAGGAACCGGGGAGCTGTTTTTT
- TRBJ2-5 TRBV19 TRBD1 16 CASSLLGQGAQETQYF TGTGCCAGTAGTCTACTGGGACAGGGGGCTCAAGAGACCCAGTACTTC
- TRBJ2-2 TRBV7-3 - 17 CASSLTSWGVDTGELFF TGTGCCAGCAGCTTAACGTCCTGGGGCGTGGACACCGGGGAGCTGTTTTTT
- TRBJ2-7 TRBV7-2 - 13 CASSFSGSYEQYF TGTGCCAGCAGCTTTTCGGGGTCCTACGAGCAGTACTTC
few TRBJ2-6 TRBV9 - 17 CASSDSRALSGANVLTF TGTGCCAGCAGCGATAGCAGGGCCCTCTCTGGGGCCAACGTCCTGACTTTC
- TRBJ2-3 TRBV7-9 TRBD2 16 CASSSGRSSGFNTQYF TGTGCCAGCAGTTCAGGGAGAAGTAGCGGGTTTAATACGCAGTATTTT
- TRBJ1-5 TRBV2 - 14 CASRGGRGNQPQHF TGTGCCAGCAGGGGGGGTCGAGGGAATCAGCCCCAGCATTTT
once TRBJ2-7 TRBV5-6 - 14 CASSLGDSDYEQYF TGTGCCAGCAGCTTGGGGGACTCAGACTACGAGCAGTACTTC
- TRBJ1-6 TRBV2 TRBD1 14 CASSGGGVRSPLHF TGTGCCAGCAGTGGAGGGGGCGTAAGGTCACCCCTCCACTTT
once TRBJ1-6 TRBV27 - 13 CASSFQANSPLHF TGTGCCAGCAGTTTCCAAGCAAATTCACCCCTCCACTTT
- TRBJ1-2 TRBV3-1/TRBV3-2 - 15 CASSPLRDGGYGYTF TGTGCCAGCAGCCCACTAAGGGACGGGGGCTATGGCTACACCTTC
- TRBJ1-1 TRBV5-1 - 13 CASSGAANTEAFF TGCGCCAGCAGCGGAGCAGCGAACACTGAAGCTTTCTTT
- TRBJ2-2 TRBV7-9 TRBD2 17 CASSLTGGRRNTGELFF TGTGCCAGCAGCTTAACGGGGGGGCGACGGAACACCGGGGAGCTGTTTTTT